This T cell receptor beta chain was captured in a study of T cells after posttransplantation cyclophosphamide. Whole-study results and caveats: Donor-recipient repertoire similarity was low at 1-2 months, rising over year one.

This clone has ten or more counts. What it binds is unknown. The protocol was immunoSEQ multiplex PCR, while the TCRdb copy is restricted to in-frame clones and leaves out a portion. The sample is made up of 35,000 to 40,000 clones, none counted only once. Per germline, CDR1 SNHLY and CDR2 FYNNEI. The CDR3 runs to 13 residues. V was shortened by 0 bases and J by 8 bases, with 7 bases between the two germline ends. The chain joins TRBV2 to TRBJ2-2, with a weak D call TRBD2 (5 bases). The sequence came from a young man in good health and a related stem cell transplant donor. Sequences were obtained from PBMCs. CDR3 in amino acids: CASSEARGGELFF. The CDR3, as DNA: TGTGCCAGCAGTGAAGCGCGCGGGGGGGAGCTGTTTTTT.